Presented here are 32 T cell receptor beta chains from one specimen sequenced in a study of cytomegalovirus exposure and HLA in healthy donors. The study ran its PCR with 60 Vbeta and 13 Jbeta primers. This table comes from immunoSEQ multiplex PCR, and its TCRdb copy is limited to in-frame clones, with some not included. The sample shows under 95,000 clones, 80% of them seen only once. Material: PBMCs. These receptors were obtained from a male donor in good health and CMV-seronegative.

The V and J genes are TRBV27 and TRBJ2-1; 10 bases match TRBD1. Germline CDR1 MNHEY, CDR2 SMNVEV (reference sequence). J was trimmed by 7 bases and V by 5 bases; bases with no gene match: 8. The CDR3 covers 15 residues. In DNA, the CDR3 is TGTGCCAGCAGTCCCCGGGACAGGGGCGGAAATGAGCAGTTCTTC. Translated, it gives CASSPRDRGGNEQFF.

V usage is TRBV5-1 and J usage is TRBJ1-1; 9 nucleotides align to TRBD1. CDR1 is SGHRS and CDR2 is YFSETQ in the germline V gene. V lost 4 bases to trimming and J lost 2 bases; unmatched junction nucleotides: 6. This CDR3 has 15 amino acids. CDR3 in amino acids: CASSIQQGANTEAFF. The CDR3 region has the DNA TGCGCCAGCAGCATACAACAGGGGGCTAACACTGAAGCTTTCTTT.

V is TRBV5-1 and J is TRBJ2-1, with 11 bases lining up with TRBD2. The CDR3 spans 16 residues. J was trimmed by 5 bases and V by 2 bases; bases with no gene match: 6. CDR1 and CDR2 (germline): SGHRS, YFSETQ. The CDR3, as DNA: TGCGCCAGCAGCTTATTAGCGGGAGGGATCGACAATGAGCAGTTCTTC. Protein: CASSLLAGGIDNEQFF.

The CDR3 loop reads CASSYSQGRRQPQHF. CDR3 in DNA: TGTGCCAGCAGTTACTCGCAGGGGCGGAGACAGCCCCAGCATTTT. The genes are TRBV6-5 and TRBJ1-5; a weak D match, TRBD1 (6 bases). Trimming removed 0 bases from V and 7 bases from J, with 13 bases in between. This CDR3 has 15 residues. The germline V gene encodes CDR1 MNHEY and CDR2 SVGAGI.

The V call is TRBV5-1, the J call TRBJ1-4; D remains unclear. There are 18 residues in the CDR3. Germline V gene lookup returns CDR1 SGHRS and CDR2 YFSETQ. Trimming pared 2 bases from V and 0 bases from J, leaving 17 bases between. This chain's CDR3 is CASSLVPPHSATNEKLFF. CDR3 nucleotides: TGCGCCAGCAGCTTAGTTCCTCCCCATTCAGCAACTAATGAAAAACTGTTTTTT.

The chain recombines TRBV7-2 with TRBJ1-4; the match to TRBD1 covers 7 bases. The germline V gene encodes CDR1 SGHTA and CDR2 FQGNSA. This CDR3 region has 13 residues. J gave up 7 bases and V 3 bases, and 2 bases lay outside the gene matches. The CDR3 protein is CASSFGDSEKLFF. The CDR3, as DNA: TGTGCCAGCAGCTTTGGGGACAGTGAAAAACTGTTTTTT.

The gene calls are TRBV7-2 and TRBJ1-5; 8 positions agree with TRBD1. Unmatched junction bases numbered 5, after V lost 3 bases and J lost 4 bases. The CDR3 runs 15 residues. Germline CDR1 is SGHTA and CDR2 is FQGNSA. CDR3 protein: CASSLFRTGNQPQHF. As DNA, the CDR3 is TGTGCCAGCAGCTTGTTTAGGACAGGGAATCAGCCCCAGCATTTT.

The chain uses TRBV23-1 and TRBJ2-1, with D unresolved. TRBV23-1 is treated as an ORF (open reading frame) with a function not yet certain. This CDR3 has 14 residues. The V end lost 7 bases, the J end lost 2 bases, and 12 bases lay between the germline ends. CDR3 in amino acids: CASNTPHTYNEQFF. The DNA for the CDR3 is TGCGCCAGCAACACACCCCATACCTACAATGAGCAGTTCTTC.

J is TRBJ1-4 and V is TRBV5-1, with unresolved D. Germline-derived CDR1 and CDR2 are SGHRS and YFSETQ. This CDR3 has 15 residues. V was clipped by 4 bases and J by 7 bases, with 17 bases between them. The CDR3 sequence is CASSRRTGWGEKLFF. Written as DNA, the CDR3 is TGCGCCAGCAGCCGTCGGACTGGGTGGGGTGAAAAACTGTTTTTT.

The genes are TRBV5-4 and TRBJ2-1; 12 bases are a match to TRBD2. Germline CDR1 is SGHNT and CDR2 is YYREEE (reference sequence). The CDR3 loop spans 15 amino acids. V lost 0 bases to trimming and J lost 9 bases; unmatched junction nucleotides: 4. The CDR3 sequence is CASSLDLAGGGEQFF. The CDR3 coding sequence is TGTGCCAGCAGCTTGGATCTAGCGGGGGGGGGTGAGCAGTTCTTC. The whole variable domain, filled in from reference TRBV5-4 and TRBJ2-1, reads ETGVTQSPTHLIKTRGQQVTLRCSSQSGHNTVSWYQQALGQGPQFIFQYYREEENGRGNFPPRFSGLQFPNYSSELNVNALELDDSALYLCASSLDLAGGGEQFFGPGTRLTVL.

The chain combines TRBV6-4 with TRBJ2-1, with D perhaps matching TRBD1 (6 bases). The CDR3 loop spans 16 amino acids. With 5 bases removed from V and 5 bases from J, the gap between germline ends came to 19 bases. Germline CDR1 is MRHNA and CDR2 is SNTAGT. The CDR3, as DNA: TGTGCCAGCAGTTCATACCCGGGACAACCTAACAATGAGCAGTTCTTC. Protein: CASSSYPGQPNNEQFF.

This chain connects TRBV5-6 to TRBJ2-3, with D possibly matching TRBD2 (5 bases). Germline CDR1 SGHDT, CDR2 YYEEEE. This CDR3 has 14 amino acids. V was pared by 3 bases and J by 4 bases, with 12 bases between. DNA of the CDR3: TGTGCCAGCAGCTCAGCGGTGTCCCCAGATACGCAGTATTTT. This codes for CASSSAVSPDTQYF.

The rearrangement uses TRBV19 and TRBJ1-4; 8 nucleotides line up with TRBD1. Germline loops: CDR1 LNHDA, CDR2 SQIVND (reference sequence). Germline trimming cut 5 bases from V and 6 bases from J; bases unmatched to any gene: 8. The CDR3 has 15 residues. CDR3 sequence: CASSGTGTGYEKLFF. The DNA of the CDR3 is TGTGCCAGTAGTGGCACCGGGACAGGTTATGAAAAACTGTTTTTT.

J is TRBJ1-3 and V is TRBV5-6; the D is unclear. The germline V gene has CDR1 SGHDT and CDR2 YYEEEE. This CDR3 spans 14 amino acids. V gave up 4 bases and J gave up 0 bases, with 8 bases separating them. CDR3 nucleotides: TGTGCCAGCAGCCTACAGAGCTCTGGAAACACCATATATTTT. Its translation is CASSLQSSGNTIYF.

The V call is TRBV6-5, the J call TRBJ1-1, with 8 positions matching TRBD1. The CDR3 runs to 15 residues. The V gene's germline CDR1 is MNHEY and CDR2 SVGAGI. The trim removed 0 bases at V and 5 bases at J, leaving 5 bases unmatched. This CDR3 reads CASSYSPGGRTEAFF. The CDR3 nucleotides are TGTGCCAGCAGTTACTCCCCAGGGGGCAGGACTGAAGCTTTCTTT.

In its sample, this clone was seen once. The chain carries TRBV18 and TRBJ1-5, with D tentatively TRBD1 (5 bases). Trimming shortened V by 2 bases and J by 4 bases, and 6 bases separated the two germline ends. Germline V gives CDR1 KGHSH, CDR2 LQKENI. The CDR3 length is 13 residues. The CDR3 sequence: CASSPDRNQPQHF. For the CDR3, the DNA is TGTGCCAGCTCACCAGACAGAAATCAGCCCCAGCATTTT.

The rearrangement links TRBV29-1 to TRBJ2-1; D gene unclear. V lost 7 bases and J lost 2, with 12 bases in between. This CDR3 has 13 residues. Looked up from germline, CDR1 is SQVTM and CDR2 is ANQGSEA. CDR3 bases: TGCAGCGGACACAACCCTCCCTACAATGAGCAGTTCTTC. Protein product: CSGHNPPYNEQFF.

The rearrangement links TRBV7-9 to TRBJ1-2; D might be TRBD1 (5 bases). The CDR3 has 13 amino acids. Germline values: CDR1 SEHNR, CDR2 FQNEAQ (reference sequence). The V end was cut by 0 bases, the J end by 8 bases, with 10 bases between. In DNA form, the CDR3 reads TGTGCCAGCAGCTTAGCAGGGGAGGGAGGCTACACCTTC. Amino acid sequence: CASSLAGEGGYTF.

The rearrangement joins TRBV30 to TRBJ2-3, with 11 bases that match TRBD2. This CDR3 spans 17 amino acids. V shed 0 bases, J shed 0 bases, and the junction held 5 bases outside the gene matches. Germline V gene lookup returns CDR1 GTSNPN and CDR2 SVGIG (reference sequence). The CDR3 nucleotides are TGTGCCTGGAGTGTAGGCCTAGCGGGGGGTAGCACAGATACGCAGTATTTT. Protein product: CAWSVGLAGGSTDTQYF. Based on the CDR3 plus reference TRBV30 and TRBJ2-3, the full variable domain is SQTIHQWPATLVQPVGSPLSLECTVEGTSNPNLYWYRQAAGRGLQLLFYSVGIGQISSEVPQNLSASRPQDRQFILSSKKLLLSDSGFYLCAWSVGLAGGSTDTQYFGPGTRLTVL.

This sequence joins TRBV5-5 and TRBJ1-2, with D possibly matching TRBD1 (5 bases). Deletions cut 0 bases from V and 3 bases from J, with 15 bases between. Germline CDR1 is SGHKS and CDR2 is YYEKEE (reference sequence). This CDR3 contains 16 residues. CDR3 residues: CASSLGAPLGDYGYTF. Written as DNA, the CDR3 is TGTGCCAGCAGCTTGGGTGCGCCGTTAGGGGACTATGGCTACACCTTC.

The CDR3 is CASSRRGLTEAFF. CDR3 bases: TGTGCCAGCAGTAGGAGGGGGCTGACTGAAGCTTTCTTT. This chain uses TRBV27 with TRBJ1-1, with 7 bases that match TRBD1. J gave up 5 bases and V 5 bases, and 5 bases lay outside the gene matches. This CDR3 has 13 residues. Germline V CDR1 and CDR2: MNHEY, SMNVEV (reference sequence).

The chain recombines TRBV30 with TRBJ1-1, with 7 positions matching TRBD1. CDR3 length equals 14 residues. Germline CDR1 is GTSNPN and CDR2 is SVGIG (reference sequence). V shed 8 bases, J shed 0 bases, and the junction held 9 bases outside the gene matches. CDR3 sequence: CANHRGPMNTEAFF. The CDR3 DNA reads TGTGCCAATCACAGGGGTCCGATGAACACTGAAGCTTTCTTT.

The J gene is TRBJ2-5, the V gene TRBV4-3; 8 bases match TRBD2. The CDR3 sequence is 16 residues long. With V trimmed by 1 base and J by 5 bases, 9 bases remained unmatched. CDR1 is LGHNA, CDR2 YSLEER, per germline. CDR3 DNA: TGCGCCAGCAGCCAAGGGGTAGCGGGGTTTGGGGAGACCCAGTACTTC. Protein product: CASSQGVAGFGETQYF.

This clone has a single count. CDR3 sequence reads: CASSLHSNSPLHF. The CDR3 DNA is TGTGCCAGCAGCTTGCACAGTAATTCACCCCTCCACTTT. The chain recombines TRBV7-2 with TRBJ1-6; D unclear. This CDR3 comprises 13 residues. V was cut by 3 bases and J by 6 bases, with 6 bases left in between. Germline V gene sequence: CDR1 SGHTA, CDR2 FQGNSA.

This clone turned up a few times. The chain uses TRBV5-4 and TRBJ2-1; 9 nucleotides agree with TRBD2. The CDR3 is 16 residues long. V lost 4 bases and J lost 6; bases outside the gene matches: 11. Germline CDR1 and CDR2: SGHNT and YYREEE (reference sequence). CDR3: CASSSGASGVLNEQFF. The CDR3 region has the DNA TGTGCCAGCAGCAGCGGGGCTAGCGGGGTCCTCAATGAGCAGTTCTTC.

The DNA of the CDR3 is TGTGCCAGCTCAAGTCAGGGGGTGGAGACCCAGTACTTC. The encoded protein is CASSSQGVETQYF. The chain combines TRBV18 with TRBJ2-5; TRBD1 aligns across 7 bases. V trimming: 5 bases; J trimming: 5 bases; junction bases outside the gene matches: 5. The CDR3 sequence is 13 residues long. The germline CDR1 and CDR2 sequences are KGHSH and LQKENI.

The CDR3 DNA reads TGTGCCAGCAGTGAAACCGTCCAGGGAAGGTTCGAGCAGTACTTC. Amino acids: CASSETVQGRFEQYF. The genes are TRBV6-1 and TRBJ2-5, with a possible D match to TRBD1 (5 bases). TRBJ2-7 matches the DNA end more closely, so the J call is doubtful. Germline V CDR1 and CDR2: MNHNS, SASEGT. The CDR3 is 15 residues long.

The V call is TRBV7-8, the J call TRBJ2-6; 9 nucleotides agree with TRBD1. Unmatched junction bases numbered 15, after V lost 8 bases and J lost 4 bases. The germline gives CDR1 SGHVS, CDR2 FQNEAQ. This CDR3 has 18 amino acids. CDR3 sequence reads: CASGKGQGLSSGANVLTF. The CDR3 nucleotides are TGTGCCAGCGGCAAAGGACAGGGGCTCAGTTCAGGGGCCAACGTCCTGACTTTC.

There are a few counts of this clone. An end of the junction does not agree with germline; a read error may underlie this. This CDR3 is CASSYSSGGQPQNF. CDR3 nucleotides: TGTGCCAGCAGTTACTCGTCAGGAGGGCAGCCCCAGAATTTT. The chain is built from TRBV6-6 and TRBJ1-5; D remains ambiguous. This CDR3 comprises 14 residues. The germline V gene has CDR1 MNHNY and CDR2 SVGAGI (reference sequence).

The genes are TRBV19 and TRBJ2-1; TRBD1 might be the D (6 bases). Trimming removed 3 bases at V and 10 bases at J, with 13 bases between. CDR1 and CDR2 from the germline V gene are LNHDA and SQIVND (reference sequence). The CDR3 is 13 residues long. The CDR3 DNA sequence: TGTGCCAGTAGTATCAGAGGGGGAGACGAGCAGTTCTTC. Its protein is CASSIRGGDEQFF.

The chain employs TRBV7-3 and TRBJ2-7; a possible D gene is TRBD2 (5 bases). This CDR3 is built from 18 residues. Germline CDR1 reads SGHTA; CDR2 reads FQGTGA. V was clipped by 0 bases and J by 4 bases, with 22 bases between them. The CDR3 bases are TGTGCCAGCAGCTTAACCAAGAAGCCCTGTAGCGCGCTTTACGAGCAGTACTTC. This gives the protein CASSLTKKPCSALYEQYF.

V is TRBV7-8 and J is TRBJ2-5, with D uncertain. Per the germline V gene, CDR1 is SGHVS and CDR2 is FQNEAQ. This CDR3 contains 14 residues. Trimming shortened V by 2 bases and J by 13 bases, and 20 bases separated the two germline ends. CDR3 sequence reads: CASSLYGGSEVGYF. The CDR3 DNA sequence: TGTGCCAGCAGCTTATACGGTGGCAGCGAAGTAGGGTACTTC.